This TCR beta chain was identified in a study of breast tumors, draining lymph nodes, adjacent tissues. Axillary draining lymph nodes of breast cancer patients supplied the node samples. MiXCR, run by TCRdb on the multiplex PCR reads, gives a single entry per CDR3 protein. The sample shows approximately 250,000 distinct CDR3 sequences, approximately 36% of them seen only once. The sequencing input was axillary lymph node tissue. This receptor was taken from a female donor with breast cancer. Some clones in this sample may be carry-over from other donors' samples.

The CDR3 loop is CASSQVAGTGANIPTF. DNA for the CDR3: TGTGCCAGCAGCCAAGTCGCAGGGACTGGGGCCAACATCCCGACTTTC. The chain couples TRBV11-2 to TRBJ2-6, with D tentatively TRBD2 (6 bases). Germline V gene data show CDR1 as SGHAT and CDR2 as FQNNGV. This CDR3 region has 16 residues. Deletions cut 5 bases from V and 18 bases from J, with 29 bases between.